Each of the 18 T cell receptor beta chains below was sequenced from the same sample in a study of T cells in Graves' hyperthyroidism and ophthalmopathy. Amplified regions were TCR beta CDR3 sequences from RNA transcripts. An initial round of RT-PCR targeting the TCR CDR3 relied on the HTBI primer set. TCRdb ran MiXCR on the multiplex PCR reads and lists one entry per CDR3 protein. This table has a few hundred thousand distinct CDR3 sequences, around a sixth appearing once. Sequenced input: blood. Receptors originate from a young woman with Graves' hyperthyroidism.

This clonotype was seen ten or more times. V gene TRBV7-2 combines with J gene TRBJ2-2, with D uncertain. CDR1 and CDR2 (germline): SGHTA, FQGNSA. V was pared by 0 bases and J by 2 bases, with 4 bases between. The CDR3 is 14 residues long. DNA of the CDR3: TGTGCCAGCAGCTTAGCGACTAACACCGGGGAGCTGTTTTTT. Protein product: CASSLATNTGELFF.

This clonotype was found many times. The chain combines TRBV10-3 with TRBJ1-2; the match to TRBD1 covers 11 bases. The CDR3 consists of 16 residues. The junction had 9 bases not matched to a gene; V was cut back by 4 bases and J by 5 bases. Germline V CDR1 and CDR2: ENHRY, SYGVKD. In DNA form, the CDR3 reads TGTGCCATCAGTGCACACACTGGACAGGGGGCATATGGCTACACCTTC. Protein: CAISAHTGQGAYGYTF.

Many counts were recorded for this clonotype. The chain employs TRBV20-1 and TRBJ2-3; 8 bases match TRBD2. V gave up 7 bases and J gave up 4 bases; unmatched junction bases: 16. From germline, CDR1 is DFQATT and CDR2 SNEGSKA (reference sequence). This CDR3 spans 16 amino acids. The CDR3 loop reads CSVFSLYPSGPDTQYF. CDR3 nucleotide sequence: TGCAGTGTTTTTTCTCTCTATCCTAGCGGGCCAGATACGCAGTATTTT.

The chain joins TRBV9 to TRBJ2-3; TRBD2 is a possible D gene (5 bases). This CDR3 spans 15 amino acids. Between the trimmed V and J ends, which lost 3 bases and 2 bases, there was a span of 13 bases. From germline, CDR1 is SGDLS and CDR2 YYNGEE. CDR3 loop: CASSATSSLTDTQYF. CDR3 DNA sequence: TGTGCCAGCAGCGCAACTAGTTCCCTCACAGATACGCAGTATTTT.

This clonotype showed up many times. DNA for the CDR3: TGCAGTGCTAATATAGATACTAGTGCATCCTACAATGAGCAGTTCTTC. Its protein product is CSANIDTSASYNEQFF. The gene calls are TRBV20-1 and TRBJ2-1; tentative D call: TRBD2 (5 bases). This CDR3 spans 16 amino acids. CDR1 DFQATT and CDR2 SNEGSKA come from the germline V gene (reference sequence). Trimming shortened V by 4 bases and J by 1 base, and 17 bases separated the two germline ends.

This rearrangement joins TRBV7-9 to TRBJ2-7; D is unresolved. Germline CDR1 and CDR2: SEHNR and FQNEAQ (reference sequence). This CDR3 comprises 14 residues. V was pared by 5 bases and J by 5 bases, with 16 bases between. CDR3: CASSPTQYVDEQYF. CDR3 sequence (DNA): TGTGCCAGCAGCCCCACACAGTACGTGGACGAGCAGTACTTC.

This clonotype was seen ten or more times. The CDR3 sequence is CASSTGTSTTDTQYF. CDR3 DNA: TGTGCCAGCAGCACCGGGACTAGCACCACAGATACGCAGTATTTT. The chain links TRBV13 to TRBJ2-3, with 9 bases matching TRBD2. Germline V gives CDR1 PRHDT, CDR2 FYEKMQ (reference sequence). The CDR3 length is 15 residues. The V segment lost 5 bases and the J segment 2 bases; nucleotides outside the gene matches: 5. Full variable domain (remainder filled in from reference TRBV13 and TRBJ2-3): AAGVIQSPRHLIKEKRETATLKCYPIPRHDTVYWYQQGPGQDPQFLISFYEKMQSDKGSIPDRFSAQQFSDYHSELNMSSLELGDSALYFCASSTGTSTTDTQYFGPGTRLTVL.

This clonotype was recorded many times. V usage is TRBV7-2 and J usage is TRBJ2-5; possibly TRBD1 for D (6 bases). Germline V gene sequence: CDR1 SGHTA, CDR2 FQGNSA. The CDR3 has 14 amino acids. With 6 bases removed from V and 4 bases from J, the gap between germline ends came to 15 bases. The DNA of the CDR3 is TGTGCCAGCAGTTTGTCTATACAGGGAGAGACCCAGTACTTC. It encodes CASSLSIQGETQYF.

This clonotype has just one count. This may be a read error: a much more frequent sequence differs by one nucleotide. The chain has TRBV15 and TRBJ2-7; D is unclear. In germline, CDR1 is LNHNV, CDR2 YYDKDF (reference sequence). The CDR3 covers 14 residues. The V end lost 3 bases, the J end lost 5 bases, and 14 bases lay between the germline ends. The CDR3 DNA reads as TGTGCCACCAGCAGGAGTGGGCTATTGCACGAGCAGTACTTC. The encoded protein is CATSRSGLLHEQYF.

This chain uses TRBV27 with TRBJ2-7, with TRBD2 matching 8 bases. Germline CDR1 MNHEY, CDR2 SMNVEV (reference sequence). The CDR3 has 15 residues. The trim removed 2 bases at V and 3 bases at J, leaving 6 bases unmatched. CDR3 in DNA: TGTGCCAGCAGTTTACGGCGGGAGGCCGGCTACGAGCAGTACTTC. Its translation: CASSLRREAGYEQYF.

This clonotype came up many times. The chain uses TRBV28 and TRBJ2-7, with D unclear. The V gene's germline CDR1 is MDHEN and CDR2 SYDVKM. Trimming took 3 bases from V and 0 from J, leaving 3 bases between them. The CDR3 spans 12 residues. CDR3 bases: TGTGCCAGCAGTTTGTACTCCTACGAGCAGTACTTC. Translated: CASSLYSYEQYF.

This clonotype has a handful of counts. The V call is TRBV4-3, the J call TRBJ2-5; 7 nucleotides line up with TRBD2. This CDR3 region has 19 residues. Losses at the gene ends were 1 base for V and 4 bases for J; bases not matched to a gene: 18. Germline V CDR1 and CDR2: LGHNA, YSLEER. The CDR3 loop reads CASSQAAKRPSGWVETQYF. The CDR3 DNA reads TGCGCCAGCAGCCAAGCCGCGAAGCGGCCTAGCGGTTGGGTAGAGACCCAGTACTTC.

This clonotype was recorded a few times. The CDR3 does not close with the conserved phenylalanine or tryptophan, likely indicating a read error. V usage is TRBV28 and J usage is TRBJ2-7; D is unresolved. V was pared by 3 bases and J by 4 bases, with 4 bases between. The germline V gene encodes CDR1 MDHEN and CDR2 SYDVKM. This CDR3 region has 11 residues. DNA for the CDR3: TGTGCCAGCAGTTTGGCTTACGAGCAGTACCTC. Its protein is CASSLAYEQYL.

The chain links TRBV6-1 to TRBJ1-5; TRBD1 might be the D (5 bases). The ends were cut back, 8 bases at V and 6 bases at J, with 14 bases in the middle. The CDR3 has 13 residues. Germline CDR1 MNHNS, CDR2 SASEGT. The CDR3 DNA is TGTGCCAGCTGCGGCCGTGGGACTCAGCCCCAGCATTTT. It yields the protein CASCGRGTQPQHF.

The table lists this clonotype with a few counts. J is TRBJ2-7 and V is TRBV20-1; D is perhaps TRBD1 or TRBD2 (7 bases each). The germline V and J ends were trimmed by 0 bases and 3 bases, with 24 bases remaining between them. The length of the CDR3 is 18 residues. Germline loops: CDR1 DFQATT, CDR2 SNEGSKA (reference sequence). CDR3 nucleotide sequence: TGCAGTGCTAGAGACAGGACAGCCCAGGGGGGGGGATTCTACGAGCAGTACTTC. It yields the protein CSARDRTAQGGGFYEQYF.

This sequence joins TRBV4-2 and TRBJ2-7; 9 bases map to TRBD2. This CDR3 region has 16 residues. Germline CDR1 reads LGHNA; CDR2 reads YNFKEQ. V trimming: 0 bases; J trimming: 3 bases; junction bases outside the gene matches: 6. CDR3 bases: TGTGCCAGCAGCCAAGAGTCGGCGGGAGGGGGCTACGAGCAGTACTTC. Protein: CASSQESAGGGYEQYF.

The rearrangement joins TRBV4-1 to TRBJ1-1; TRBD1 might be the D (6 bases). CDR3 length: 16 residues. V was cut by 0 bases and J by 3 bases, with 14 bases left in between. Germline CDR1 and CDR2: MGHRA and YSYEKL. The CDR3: CASSQDGAGEDTEAFF. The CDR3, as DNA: TGCGCCAGCAGCCAAGATGGGGCAGGGGAGGACACTGAAGCTTTCTTT.

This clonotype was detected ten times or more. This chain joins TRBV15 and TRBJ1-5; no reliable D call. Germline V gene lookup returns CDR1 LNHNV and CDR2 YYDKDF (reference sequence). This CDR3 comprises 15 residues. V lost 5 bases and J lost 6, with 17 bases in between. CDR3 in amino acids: CATSHRREDSQPQHF. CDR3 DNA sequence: TGTGCCACCAGCCATCGGAGGGAGGATAGTCAGCCCCAGCATTTT.